Reported below is one T cell receptor beta chain. The antigen is undetermined. The sample originates from a study of T cell responses to AZD1222 COVID-19 vaccine. In the study overall: Pooling covered second doses at about 4 or about 12 weeks.

Clones were read by immunoSEQ multiplex PCR, and TCRdb kept only the in-frame ones, dropping some. In the table there are fewer than 120,000 clones, about four fifths of which are singletons. This CDR3 has 13 residues. Germline values: CDR1 MNHEY, CDR2 SVGAGI. Between the trimmed V and J ends, which lost 5 bases and 1 base, there was a span of 9 bases. Points from the study as a whole: Spike-specific TCR breadth and depth both grew after two AZD1222 doses. Clonal diversity was possibly underestimated; the donors were predominantly white British and more often female. In all cases, repertoires were sampled only after the peak T cell response.

The sample here was peripheral blood, taken on day 0 of AZD1222 vaccination. This receptor was taken from an adult in good health. The chain carries TRBV6-5 and TRBJ2-7; no firm D call. The CDR3 sequence: CASSRPGSYEQYF. DNA for the CDR3: TGTGCCAGCAGTCGCCCAGGTTCCTACGAGCAGTACTTC.